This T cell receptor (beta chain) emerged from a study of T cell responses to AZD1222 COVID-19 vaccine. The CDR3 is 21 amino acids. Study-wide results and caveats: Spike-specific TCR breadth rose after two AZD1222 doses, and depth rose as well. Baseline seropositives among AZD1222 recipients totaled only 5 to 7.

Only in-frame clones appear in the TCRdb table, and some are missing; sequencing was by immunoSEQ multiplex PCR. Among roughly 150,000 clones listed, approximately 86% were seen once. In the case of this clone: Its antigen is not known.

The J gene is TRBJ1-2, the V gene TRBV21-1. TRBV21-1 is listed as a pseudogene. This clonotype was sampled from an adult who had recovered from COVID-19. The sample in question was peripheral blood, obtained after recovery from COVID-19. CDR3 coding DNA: TGTGCCAGCAGCAAGGTGAGGACGTGTCCGGGGACGGGCCCTTTTAACTATGGCTACACCTTC. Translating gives CASSKVRTCPGTGPFNYGYTF.